This TCR beta chain was captured in a study of blood T cell repertoires in COVID-19. Overall study context: Samples representing acute and convalescent COVID-19 were sourced from the United States, Italy and Spain. PBMCs, B-cell-depleted T cells, or T cells provided the cDNA or gDNA that made up the material.

This clone was picked up one time. The authors' processing: Reference gene primer amplification in the assay estimated nucleated cell counts. Clones were sequenced by immunoSEQ multiplex PCR, and TCRdb holds only the in-frame ones, with some missing. The DNA was the basis for D and trimming; V, J and clone size are from that table. This table has fewer than 250,000 clones, 80% to 90% appearing once. The sequenced sample consisted of peripheral blood. This TCR came from a man between 50 and 59 years old with acute or convalescent COVID-19.

The CDR3 DNA reads as TGTGCCAGCTCACCTGACAGGGCCGCCTCCTATGGCTACACCTTC. It yields the protein CASSPDRAASYGYTF. J is TRBJ1-2 and V is TRBV18; 7 positions match TRBD1. The CDR3 length is 15 residues. Germline V gives CDR1 KGHSH, CDR2 LQKENI. V lost 3 bases, J lost 4 bases, and 8 bases stayed unmatched.